This record looks at one TCR beta chain sequence and its context. The antigen is unknown. A read error may explain this, as a much larger clone is one base away. As for time point: patch test 1, 2 weeks after DPC sensitization. Regarding treatment: therapeutic diphenylcyclopropenone sensitization with weekly scalp DPC. This record belongs to a study of human T cells and chemical hapten exposure. About the research overall: Throughout a study of 20 to 25 weeks, patients underwent weekly scalp administration of diphenylcyclopropenone doses.

General observations from the study: PT1 expanded TCR counts correlated positively with patch test score.

From the RACE reads, TCRdb called clonotypes with MiXCR, one entry per CDR3 protein. The table has over 65,000 distinct CDR3 sequences, about 11% seen once. The germline V and J ends were trimmed by 5 bases and 3 bases, with 4 bases remaining between them. The germline CDR1 and CDR2 sequences are MNHEY and SMNVEV (reference sequence). The CDR3 is 12 amino acids. The rearrangement links TRBV27 to TRBJ2-2; D gene unclear. The starting material was whole blood, obtained in connection with sensitization to the hapten diphenylcyclopropenone (DPC). This receptor was taken from a woman between 45 and 65 years old with alopecia areata. Some clones in this sample may be carry-over from other donors' samples. The CDR3 DNA reads as TGTGCCAGCAGTCGGTACACCGGGGAGCTGTTTTTT. Encoded protein: CASSRYTGELFF.